The next 32 T cell receptor beta chains were all read from a single sample in a study of blood T cell repertoires in COVID-19. The data were produced by immunoSEQ multiplex PCR, yet TCRdb's version contains in-frame clones alone and is incomplete. The repertoire includes over 25,000 clones, 75% to 95% of them detected once, and about a sixth sits in the top ten. Material for sequencing was peripheral blood. These receptors came from a human donor with active COVID-19. The donor label of this sample is uncertain.

The rearrangement joins TRBV14 to TRBJ2-7; 10 bases align to TRBD1. After removal of 0 bases from V and 8 bases from J, the junction contained 10 bases not matched to a gene. From germline, CDR1 is SGHDN and CDR2 FVKESK. The CDR3 is made up of 16 amino acids. CDR3 DNA: TGTGCCAGCAGCCAAGACATGGGACAGGGGATGAGAAAGCAGTACTTC. Its protein product is CASSQDMGQGMRKQYF.

This clone was counted once. This chain uses TRBV5-4 with TRBJ2-2, with a weak D call TRBD1 (6 bases). This CDR3 spans 16 amino acids. The V gene's germline CDR1 is SGHNT and CDR2 YYREEE (reference sequence). V shed 1 base and J shed 1 base, with 11 bases lying between them. The CDR3 DNA is TGTGCCAGCAGCTTGCGCCAGGGACAGAACACCGGGGAGCTGTTTTTT. It codes for CASSLRQGQNTGELFF.

The rearrangement uses TRBV7-2 and TRBJ1-2; 10 nucleotides align to TRBD1. CDR3 length equals 15 residues. V shed 4 bases and J 7 bases; nucleotides not matched to a gene: 9. CDR1 and CDR2 from the germline V gene are SGHTA and FQGNSA. This CDR3 is CASSSLTGGVGGYTF. CDR3 in DNA: TGTGCCAGCAGCTCCTTGACAGGGGGCGTGGGTGGCTACACCTTC.

This clone was seen just once. The V call is TRBV21-1, the J call TRBJ2-7; the D call in the table, TRBD1, was not verified against the DNA. TRBV21-1 is deemed a pseudogene. The CDR3 has 15 residues. The chain's CDR3 is CASSKPPGVPYEQYF. The CDR3 DNA is TGTGCCAGCAGCAAACCGCCAGGGGTCCCCTACGAGCAGTACTTC.

This clone appeared a few times. The chain couples TRBV10-1 to TRBJ2-5; TRBD1 matches at 7 bases. The V gene's germline CDR1 is WNHNN and CDR2 SYGVQD (reference sequence). The CDR3 totals 12 residues. Unmatched junction bases numbered 3, after V lost 8 bases and J lost 3 bases. The CDR3 sequence: CASDDREETQYF. CDR3 DNA: TGCGCCAGCGACGACAGGGAAGAGACCCAGTACTTC.

V gene TRBV5-7 combines with J gene TRBJ2-2; 8 nucleotides line up with TRBD2. TRBV5-7 is flagged as an ORF with uncertain function. This CDR3 spans 16 amino acids. Trimming cost V 0 bases and J 5 bases; bases outside gene matches: 6. Here the CDR3 reads CASSLDFREGTGELFF. CDR3 DNA sequence: TGTGCCAGCAGCTTGGATTTCCGGGAGGGTACCGGGGAGCTGTTTTTT.

The V call is TRBV2, the J call TRBJ2-1; TRBD2 is a possible D gene (5 bases). V was clipped by 6 bases and J by 4 bases, with 10 bases between them. The CDR3 covers 13 residues. Germline V gene data show CDR1 as SNHLY and CDR2 as FYNNEI. CDR3 nucleotides: TGTGCCAGCAGCGGGGTATCATACAATGAGCAGTTCTTC. This sequence encodes CASSGVSYNEQFF.

In its sample, this clone was seen a few times. This chain links TRBV19 with TRBJ2-1; TRBD2 is a possible D gene (5 bases). Germline CDR1 is LNHDA and CDR2 is SQIVND (reference sequence). Trimming pared 2 bases from V and 0 bases from J, leaving 8 bases between. The CDR3 runs 15 residues. CDR3 bases: TGTGCCAGTAGTATAAAGGGAGTCTCCTACAATGAGCAGTTCTTC. Its protein product is CASSIKGVSYNEQFF. Using reference TRBV19 and TRBJ2-1 for the parts outside the CDR3, the full variable domain is DGGITQSPKYLFRKEGQNVTLSCEQNLNHDAMYWYRQDPGQGLRLIYYSQIVNDFQKGDIAEGYSVSREKKESFPLTVTSAQKNPTAFYLCASSIKGVSYNEQFFGPGTRLTVL.

V is TRBV7-9 and J is TRBJ1-2; 9 bases map to TRBD1. This CDR3 spans 15 amino acids. The V gene end was trimmed by 6 bases and the J gene end by 8 bases; junction bases not matched to a gene: 13. CDR1 and CDR2 from the germline V gene are SEHNR and FQNEAQ (reference sequence). CDR3: CASRAVTGQGSGYTF. For the CDR3, the DNA is TGTGCCAGCAGAGCCGTGACGGGACAGGGCTCAGGCTACACCTTC.

The chain recombines TRBV21-1 with TRBJ2-1; the D segment call TRBD2 is taken from the table without a DNA check. TRBV21-1 is a pseudogene. This CDR3 has 15 amino acids. CDR3 region: CASSTGGGRTNEQFF. CDR3 in DNA: TGTGCCAGCAGCACCGGGGGGGGACGGACGAATGAGCAGTTCTTC.

Of note for this clone: An end of the junction does not agree with germline; a read error may underlie this. The CDR3 sequence is CASSLGVSTYGYTF. In nucleotides, the CDR3 is TGTGCCAGCAGCCTAGGGGTCTCTACCTATGGCTACACCTTC. V gene TRBV13 combines with J gene TRBJ1-2; tentatively, D is TRBD1 (5 bases). The CDR3 covers 14 residues. The germline V gene has CDR1 PRHDT and CDR2 FYEKMQ (reference sequence). Drawing the rest from reference TRBV13 and TRBJ1-2, the complete variable domain is AAGVIQSPRHLIKEKRETATLKCYPIPRHDTVYWYQQGPGQDPQFLISFYEKMQSDKGSIPDRFSAQQFSDYHSELNMSSLELGDSALYFCASSLGVSTYGYTFGSGTRLTVV.

V usage is TRBV4-3 and J usage is TRBJ2-2; no clear D gene. V was cut by 2 bases and J by 0 bases, with 7 bases left in between. Germline V gene lookup returns CDR1 LGHNA and CDR2 YSLEER. The length of the CDR3 is 15 residues. As DNA, the CDR3 is TGCGCCAGCAGCCAACTCGAGGCGAACACCGGGGAGCTGTTTTTT. Encoded protein: CASSQLEANTGELFF.

This clone has only one observation. The V and J genes are TRBV15 and TRBJ2-2, with TRBD1 as a possible D gene (5 bases). Between the trimmed V and J ends, which lost 0 bases and 6 bases, there was a span of 5 bases. CDR1 is LNHNV, CDR2 YYDKDF, per germline (reference sequence). The CDR3 runs 13 residues. The CDR3, as DNA: TGTGCCACCAGCAGAGACAGGGCCGGGGAGCTGTTTTTT. Translation: CATSRDRAGELFF.

This sequence joins TRBV10-3 and TRBJ2-7; 7 positions agree with TRBD1. The J segment lost 4 bases and the V segment lost 10 bases, leaving 16 bases of the junction unmatched. Germline lookup yields CDR1 ENHRY and CDR2 SYGVKD. The length of the CDR3 is 15 residues. The CDR3 spells CATYSPDREDYEQYF. CDR3 sequence (DNA): TGTGCCACCTACTCACCCGACAGGGAAGATTACGAGCAGTACTTC.

The V and J genes are TRBV5-1 and TRBJ1-1, with 11 nucleotides matching TRBD1. CDR1 and CDR2 (germline): SGHRS, YFSETQ. J lost 1 base, V lost 8 bases, and 4 bases had no gene match. The length of the CDR3 is 14 residues. The CDR3 spells CASRDRGTNTEAFF. CDR3 bases: TGCGCCAGTAGGGACAGGGGGACGAACACTGAAGCTTTCTTT.

The V call is TRBV6-1, the J call TRBJ2-5; tentatively, D is TRBD1 (5 bases). Germline V gene sequence: CDR1 MNHNS, CDR2 SASEGT. V lost 1 base and J 4 bases, leaving 13 bases between the germline ends. The CDR3 totals 15 residues. DNA for the CDR3: TGTGCCAGCAGTGAAGTGCAGGGAAGGAGAGAGACCCAGTACTTC. It encodes CASSEVQGRRETQYF.

The chain is built from TRBV6-2 or TRBV6-3 and TRBJ2-7, with D possibly TRBD2 on 6 matching bases. The CDR3 loop spans 11 amino acids. V lost 5 bases and J lost 4, with 6 bases in between. Germline V CDR1 and CDR2: MNHEY, SVGEGT. The CDR3 DNA sequence: TGTGCCAGCAGTGGGGGGTACGAGCAGTACTTC. This sequence encodes CASSGGYEQYF.

This clone was detected only once. The J gene is TRBJ1-2, the V gene TRBV7-9; D may be TRBD1 (6 bases). The germline V gene encodes CDR1 SEHNR and CDR2 FQNEAQ (reference sequence). This CDR3 spans 12 amino acids. V lost 1 base, J lost 7 bases, and 7 bases lay in between. The CDR3 sequence is CASSLEGGGYTF. CDR3 nucleotides: TGTGCCAGCAGCTTAGAAGGGGGTGGCTACACCTTC.

The chain recombines TRBV2 with TRBJ1-2; D is uncertain. Per germline, CDR1 SNHLY and CDR2 FYNNEI. The V and J ends lost 8 bases and 2 bases respectively, with 12 bases between them. The CDR3 runs 13 residues. The CDR3 reads CASRYPTNYGYTF. The DNA for the CDR3 is TGTGCCAGCCGTTACCCGACAAACTATGGCTACACCTTC.

The rearrangement links TRBV4-1 to TRBJ2-7; D possibly corresponds to TRBD2 (5 bases). Trimming removed 0 bases at V and 2 bases at J, with 11 bases between. Germline V CDR1 and CDR2: MGHRA, YSYEKL. The CDR3 consists of 15 residues. The CDR3 region is CASSQDSASTYEQYF. Written as DNA, the CDR3 is TGCGCCAGCAGCCAAGATAGCGCCTCGACCTACGAGCAGTACTTC.

The V and J genes are TRBV2 and TRBJ2-7, with 9 bases identical to TRBD2. Per germline, CDR1 SNHLY and CDR2 FYNNEI. Unmatched junction bases numbered 4, after V lost 1 base and J lost 3 bases. The CDR3 is made up of 15 amino acids. The CDR3 region has the DNA TGTGCCAGCAGTGAAGAGGGACTAGCTGTCTACGAGCAGTACTTC. Protein sequence: CASSEEGLAVYEQYF.

The genes are TRBV7-2 and TRBJ1-6; D gene ambiguous. CDR1 and CDR2 (germline): SGHTA, FQGNSA. The V gene lost 5 bases and the J gene lost 5 bases, with 4 bases spanning the gap. This CDR3 has 12 amino acids. The chain's CDR3 is CASSPNNSPLHF. In DNA form, the CDR3 reads TGTGCCAGCAGCCCAAATAATTCACCCCTCCACTTT.

This sequence joins TRBV6-6 and TRBJ2-5, with 8 bases matching TRBD1. The germline gives CDR1 MNHNY, CDR2 SVGAGI (reference sequence). This CDR3 region has 15 residues. The J segment lost 2 bases and the V segment lost 0 bases, leaving 2 bases of the junction unmatched. The CDR3 spells CASSYSTGAQETQYF. For the CDR3, the DNA is TGTGCCAGCAGTTACTCGACAGGGGCACAAGAGACCCAGTACTTC.

The genes are TRBV9 and TRBJ2-1; 7 nucleotides line up with TRBD2. The CDR3 contains 19 residues. Germline V gives CDR1 SGDLS, CDR2 YYNGEE. Losses at the gene ends were 0 bases for V and 3 bases for J; bases not matched to a gene: 15. Here the CDR3 reads CASSVAQGLQREGYNEQFF. The CDR3 nucleotides read TGTGCCAGCAGCGTAGCCCAGGGACTCCAGCGGGAAGGCTACAATGAGCAGTTCTTC.

This chain joins TRBV6-4 and TRBJ1-2; no reliable D call. The CDR3 extends over 15 amino acids. V gave up 0 bases and J gave up 0 bases, with 8 bases separating them. The V gene's germline CDR1 is MRHNA and CDR2 SNTAGT. CDR3 coding DNA: TGTGCCAGCAGTGACTCGCCGGGAGCTAACTATGGCTACACCTTC. Its protein is CASSDSPGANYGYTF.

J is TRBJ2-7 and V is TRBV10-2; 12 bases fit TRBD2. There are 14 residues in the CDR3. The V gene end was trimmed by 4 bases and the J gene end by 6 bases; junction bases not matched to a gene: 4. From germline, CDR1 is WSHSY and CDR2 SAAADI. Here the CDR3 reads CASSGTSGTLEQYF. The CDR3 nucleotides are TGCGCCAGCAGTGGGACTAGCGGGACCCTCGAGCAGTACTTC.

This chain uses TRBV7-2 with TRBJ1-2, with D maybe TRBD1 (5 bases). This CDR3 is built from 13 residues. The V end was cut by 5 bases, the J end by 2 bases, with 9 bases between. The germline V gene has CDR1 SGHTA and CDR2 FQGNSA. CDR3 DNA: TGTGCCAGCAGCCACTCAGGGAACTATGGCTACACCTTC. Encoded protein: CASSHSGNYGYTF.

This chain joins TRBV7-2 and TRBJ2-7; D remains unclear. CDR1 and CDR2 from the germline V gene are SGHTA and FQGNSA. Trimming cost V 5 bases and J 3 bases, with 14 bases left between them. This CDR3 has 14 residues. CDR3 loop: CASSPPLTFYEQYF. CDR3 nucleotide sequence: TGTGCCAGCAGCCCCCCTTTGACATTCTACGAGCAGTACTTC.

The genes are TRBV27 and TRBJ2-1; weak D call: TRBD2 (6 bases). Per germline, CDR1 MNHEY and CDR2 SMNVEV (reference sequence). V gave up 5 bases and J gave up 9 bases, with 23 bases separating them. There are 16 residues in the CDR3. DNA of the CDR3: TGTGCCAGCAGTCTACGGGACCTCCGGCGCGGGACTGAGCAGTTCTTC. Protein product: CASSLRDLRRGTEQFF.

The V gene is TRBV27, the J gene TRBJ2-7; TRBD1 is a possible D gene (5 bases). Germline V gives CDR1 MNHEY, CDR2 SMNVEV (reference sequence). Trimming took 2 bases from V and 4 from J, leaving 15 bases between them. The length of the CDR3 is 15 residues. This CDR3 is CASSLIRGEKYEQYF. For the CDR3, the DNA is TGTGCCAGCAGTTTAATAAGGGGCGAGAAGTACGAGCAGTACTTC.

This chain links TRBV10-3 with TRBJ2-7, with D tentatively TRBD1 (6 bases). The length of the CDR3 is 14 residues. Germline CDR1 reads ENHRY; CDR2 reads SYGVKD. The ends were cut back, 7 bases at V and 2 bases at J, with 15 bases in the middle. The CDR3 region is CAITTTGTPYEQYF. The CDR3 DNA sequence: TGTGCCATCACCACGACAGGAACTCCCTACGAGCAGTACTTC.

The chain links TRBV6-5 to TRBJ1-5, with 9 bases aligning to TRBD1. Germline V gives CDR1 MNHEY, CDR2 SVGAGI. The CDR3 consists of 13 residues. V lost 7 bases, J lost 6 bases, and 4 bases stayed unmatched. The CDR3 loop reads CASKQGAGQPQHF. CDR3 coding DNA: TGTGCCAGCAAACAGGGGGCTGGTCAGCCCCAGCATTTT.